Listed below are T cell receptor beta chains from one sample, sequenced in a study of T cell repertoires in cytomegalovirus infection. TCRdb fed the reads into MiXCR, producing one record per CDR3 protein. The sample has roughly 500,000 distinct CDR3 sequences, approximately 10% seen once; the top ten hold about 9.4%. Sequences were obtained from PBMCs. The receptor set was obtained from a human donor in good health (CMV status not recorded). Some clones in this sample may be carry-over from other donors' samples. CDR3s include the opening cysteine and the closing phenylalanine or tryptophan. A D gene is named only where the DNA matches it firmly. Not every row has a clone size; where given, it reads once, few, many or a size class.

>TRBJ2-7|TRBV7-2|TRBD2|many
CASSPWTSGRLSYEQYF
TGTGCCAGCAGCCCCTGGACTAGCGGGAGGCTCTCCTACGAGCAGTACTTC
>TRBJ1-2|TRBV29-1|TRBD1|-
CSVEGGRGRGYTF
TGCAGCGTTGAAGGTGGAAGGGGGCGAGGCTACACCTTC
>TRBJ2-7|TRBV29-1|TRBD2|-
CSVRVLGLVGNEQYF
TGCAGCGTGAGGGTGTTGGGACTAGTCGGAAACGAGCAGTACTTC
>TRBJ2-3|TRBV12-3/TRBV12-4|-|many
CASRRLGADTQYF
TGTGCCAGCAGACGACTGGGGGCAGATACGCAGTATTTT
>TRBJ2-7|TRBV24-1|TRBD2|-
CATSDSRTSGVGAQYF
TGTGCCACCAGTGATTCGAGGACTAGCGGAGTAGGGGCACAGTACTTC
>TRBJ2-7|TRBV24-1|-|few
CATSDPTEGGLKQYF
TGTGCCACCAGTGACCCAACCGAAGGGGGACTGAAGCAGTACTTC
>TRBJ2-7|TRBV19|-|few
CASSGRTYEQYF
TGTGCCAGTAGTGGCAGAACTTACGAGCAGTACTTC
>TRBJ2-3|TRBV7-3|-|many
CASSLGGDRTDTQYF
TGTGCCAGCAGCTTAGGTGGGGACCGAACAGATACGCAGTATTTT
>TRBJ2-1|TRBV6-2/TRBV6-3|TRBD2|-
CASSRLAGGTNEQFF
TGTGCCAGCAGTAGACTAGCGGGAGGGACCAATGAGCAGTTCTTC
>TRBJ2-7|TRBV7-2|-|many
CASSLSGALSSYEQYF
TGTGCCAGCAGCTTGAGCGGAGCCCTAAGCTCCTACGAGCAGTACTTC
>TRBJ1-4|TRBV6-5|-|many
CASSYSGGSEEKLFF
TGTGCCAGCAGTTACTCAGGGGGGAGTGAGGAAAAACTGTTTTTT
>TRBJ2-7|TRBV11-2|TRBD1|-
CASTLDRGTSEQYF
TGTGCCAGCACCCTGGACAGGGGAACATCCGAGCAGTACTTC
>TRBJ1-5|TRBV6-1|-|few
CASSLSGSSNQPQHF
TGTGCCAGCAGCCTATCAGGCAGCAGCAATCAGCCCCAGCATTTT
>TRBJ2-3|TRBV24-1|TRBD2|-
CATSGSGRTDTQYF
TGTGCCACCAGTGGCAGCGGGAGAACAGATACGCAGTATTTT
>TRBJ2-2|TRBV12-3/TRBV12-4|TRBD1|many
CASISQETGFDTGELFF
TGTGCCAGCATTTCGCAGGAGACAGGGTTCGACACCGGGGAGCTGTTTTTT
>TRBJ1-1|TRBV20-1|-|few
CSASKDSVNEAFF
TGCAGTGCTTCCAAGGACAGTGTTAATGAAGCTTTCTTT
>TRBJ1-2|TRBV4-2|-|few
CASSQPSGVDRPYGYTF
TGTGCCAGCAGCCAACCTTCCGGTGTGGACAGACCCTATGGCTACACCTTC
>TRBJ1-1|TRBV6-4|-|many
CASSEKGREGTEAFF
TGTGCCAGCAGTGAAAAGGGCAGAGAAGGAACTGAAGCTTTCTTT
>TRBJ1-5|TRBV7-6|-|many
CASSPGAGRNQPQHF
TGTGCCAGCAGCCCGGGCGCAGGGAGGAATCAGCCCCAGCATTTT
>TRBJ1-5|TRBV7-2|-|many
CASSLARGSNQPQHF
TGTGCCAGCAGCTTAGCCAGGGGTAGCAATCAGCCCCAGCATTTT
>TRBJ2-1|TRBV20-1|TRBD2|-
CSARGRSGSYNEQFF
TGCAGTGCTAGAGGTAGAAGCGGGAGCTACAATGAGCAGTTCTTC
>TRBJ1-1|TRBV5-4|TRBD1|many
CASPDLLRLSGTGEKGGNTEAFF
TGTGCCAGCCCAGACCTTTTACGTCTTTCCGGGACAGGGGAGAAAGGAGGGAACACTGAAGCTTTCTTT
>TRBJ2-3|TRBV24-1|TRBD2|few
CATSARGLAGVVTDTQYF
TGTGCCACCAGTGCCCGGGGACTAGCGGGAGTGGTCACAGATACGCAGTATTTT
>TRBJ2-4|TRBV4-1|TRBD1|-
CASSLDRGLKNIQYF
TGCGCCAGCAGCCTGGACAGGGGGTTAAAAAACATTCAGTACTTC
>TRBJ2-7|TRBV29-1|-|few
CSVEFGGFYEQYF
TGCAGCGTTGAGTTCGGCGGATTTTACGAGCAGTACTTC
>TRBJ2-1|TRBV29-1|TRBD2|-
CNIGDYSYNEQFF
TGCAACATCGGGGACTACTCCTACAATGAGCAGTTCTTC
>TRBJ2-3|TRBV12-3/TRBV12-4|-|many
CASSLVLRGPRTDTQYF
TGTGCCAGCAGTTTGGTACTCAGGGGACCCCGCACAGATACGCAGTATTTT
>TRBJ1-1|TRBV5-4|TRBD1|many
CASSFRQGSFMNTEAFF
TGTGCCAGCAGCTTTCGACAGGGGTCCTTCATGAACACTGAAGCTTTCTTT
>TRBJ1-1|TRBV18|TRBD1|few
CASSPRTLQGADTEAFF
TGTGCCAGCTCACCGCGAACCTTACAGGGGGCGGACACTGAAGCTTTCTTT
>TRBJ2-5|TRBV9|TRBD2|-
CASSPPLAGGQETQYF
TGTGCCAGCAGCCCTCCACTAGCGGGGGGACAAGAGACCCAGTACTTC
>TRBJ2-7|TRBV20-1|TRBD2|few
CSARFTGLAGLDEQYF
TGCAGTGCTAGATTCACCGGACTAGCGGGATTGGACGAGCAGTACTTC
>TRBJ1-5|TRBV2|-|-
CASARGDVNQPQHF
TGTGCCAGCGCCAGAGGGGACGTCAATCAGCCCCAGCATTTT
>TRBJ2-3|TRBV24-1|-|few
CATSDPMRGADTQYF
TGTGCCACCAGTGATCCGATGAGGGGGGCAGATACGCAGTATTTT